The rows below give T cell receptor beta chains drawn from one sample of a study of shared clonotypes between healthy human individuals. TCRdb's table, derived via immunoSEQ multiplex PCR, lists solely in-frame clones and lacks some. The sample holds about half a million clones; 70% to 80% are singletons and the top ten take approximately 12%. The sequencing input was PBMCs. Receptor source: a woman aged 40 to 55 in good health. Some clones in this sample may be carry-over from other donors' samples. CDR3s include the opening cysteine and the closing phenylalanine or tryptophan. Fields, in order: J gene, D gene, V gene, CDR3 length, clone size, CDR3 DNA, CDR3 protein. D genes are given only for firm matches. Only part of the rows carry a size: once, few, many, or a class if the clone is expanded.

j_gene: TRBJ2-1
d_gene: .
v_gene: TRBV9
len: 18
abundance: .
CDR3nt: TGTGCCAGCAGCTCCCCAAGGGGTGGGTTAGACTCCTACAATGAGCAGTTCTTC
CDR3aa: CASSSPRGGLDSYNEQFF

j_gene: TRBJ2-1
d_gene: .
v_gene: TRBV6-5
len: 15
abundance: .
CDR3nt: TGTGCCAGCAGCCCGAGGTGGCGTTCGGGGAATGAGCAGTTCTTC
CDR3aa: CASSPRWRSGNEQFF

j_gene: TRBJ2-3
d_gene: .
v_gene: TRBV6-5
len: 16
abundance: .
CDR3nt: TGTGCCAGCAGTTACTCGGCGGGGAGAGGGGCAGATACGCAGTATTTT
CDR3aa: CASSYSAGRGADTQYF

j_gene: TRBJ2-1
d_gene: .
v_gene: TRBV5-1
len: 15
abundance: .
CDR3nt: TGCGCCAGCAGCATGGACACCTCCCGAAGGAATGAGCAGTTCTTC
CDR3aa: CASSMDTSRRNEQFF

j_gene: TRBJ2-3
d_gene: TRBD2
v_gene: TRBV6-5
len: 14
abundance: .
CDR3nt: TGTGCCAGCAGGACTAGCGGGAGTTTCGGTACGCAGTATTTT
CDR3aa: CASRTSGSFGTQYF

j_gene: TRBJ1-5
d_gene: .
v_gene: TRBV28
len: 14
abundance: few
CDR3nt: TGTGCCAGCAGTGCGGACAGAAACAATCAGCCCCAGCATTTT
CDR3aa: CASSADRNNQPQHF

j_gene: TRBJ2-7
d_gene: .
v_gene: TRBV2
len: 15
abundance: .
CDR3nt: TGTGCCAGCAGTGGGACCTGGAGCCAGATATACGAGCAGTACTTC
CDR3aa: CASSGTWSQIYEQYF

j_gene: TRBJ1-1
d_gene: TRBD1
v_gene: TRBV6-6
len: 14
abundance: many
CDR3nt: TGTGCCAGCAGTTACTCGACCAGGGGGGATGAAGCTTTCTTT
CDR3aa: CASSYSTRGDEAFF

j_gene: TRBJ2-1
d_gene: TRBD1
v_gene: TRBV27
len: 20
abundance: .
CDR3nt: TGTGCCAGCAGTTTATTCCCCCCACGCCTACAGGGACAGGGCTACAATGAGCAGTTCTTC
CDR3aa: CASSLFPPRLQGQGYNEQFF

j_gene: TRBJ2-1
d_gene: TRBD2
v_gene: TRBV6-1
len: 15
abundance: .
CDR3nt: TGTGCCAGCAGCCGGACTAGCGGGAGTTATGATGAGCAGTTCTTC
CDR3aa: CASSRTSGSYDEQFF

j_gene: TRBJ1-5
d_gene: .
v_gene: TRBV19
len: 13
abundance: .
CDR3nt: TGTGCCACCTCTTCCGCGGGGCATCAGCCCCAGCATTTT
CDR3aa: CATSSAGHQPQHF

j_gene: TRBJ2-7
d_gene: .
v_gene: TRBV11-2
len: 13
abundance: .
CDR3nt: TGTGCCAGCAGCTTAGACCGGGACTCCGAGCAGTACTTC
CDR3aa: CASSLDRDSEQYF

j_gene: TRBJ1-1
d_gene: .
v_gene: TRBV29-1
len: 11
abundance: .
CDR3nt: TGCAGCGCCACCCGGGGGGGGGAAGCTTTCTTT
CDR3aa: CSATRGGEAFF

j_gene: TRBJ1-3
d_gene: .
v_gene: TRBV7-3
len: 14
abundance: few
CDR3nt: TGTGCCAGCAGCTTAACCGGTTCTGGAAACACCATATATTTT
CDR3aa: CASSLTGSGNTIYF

j_gene: TRBJ2-3
d_gene: TRBD2
v_gene: TRBV30
len: 15
abundance: .
CDR3nt: TGTGCCTGGAGGAAGCCTAGCGGGAGCTCAGATACGCAGTATTTT
CDR3aa: CAWRKPSGSSDTQYF

j_gene: TRBJ2-1
d_gene: .
v_gene: TRBV6-6
len: 14
abundance: .
CDR3nt: TGTGCCAGCAGGGATATAAGGGTTTCCAATGAGCAGTTCTTC
CDR3aa: CASRDIRVSNEQFF

j_gene: TRBJ1-2
d_gene: TRBD1
v_gene: TRBV28
len: 14
abundance: .
CDR3nt: TGTGCCAGCAGTTTCCCCAGGGGGTCATATGGCTACACCTTC
CDR3aa: CASSFPRGSYGYTF

j_gene: TRBJ2-7
d_gene: .
v_gene: TRBV5-1
len: 15
abundance: .
CDR3nt: TGCGCCAGCTCCCTGGGCCGGGGTAGGGGTCACGAGCAGTACTTC
CDR3aa: CASSLGRGRGHEQYF

j_gene: TRBJ2-1
d_gene: .
v_gene: TRBV5-1
len: 16
abundance: .
CDR3nt: TGCGCCAGCAGCTACTCCCCCGGGGGCGCGGTCAATGAGCAGTTCTTC
CDR3aa: CASSYSPGGAVNEQFF

j_gene: TRBJ1-4
d_gene: TRBD1
v_gene: TRBV7-2
len: 14
abundance: .
CDR3nt: TGTGCCAGCAGCTTGGCCGGGACAGGGGAAAAACTGTTTTTT
CDR3aa: CASSLAGTGEKLFF

j_gene: TRBJ2-1
d_gene: TRBD2
v_gene: TRBV2
len: 13
abundance: .
CDR3nt: TGTGCCAGCACGGGACTAGCGGGGGATGAGCAGTTCTTC
CDR3aa: CASTGLAGDEQFF

j_gene: TRBJ1-1
d_gene: .
v_gene: TRBV6-5
len: 14
abundance: .
CDR3nt: TGTGCCAGCAGTTGGGCAGGGATGAACACTGAAGCTTTCTTT
CDR3aa: CASSWAGMNTEAFF

j_gene: TRBJ1-5
d_gene: TRBD1
v_gene: TRBV9
len: 17
abundance: .
CDR3nt: TGTGCCAGCAGGAGACAGGGGGCCACATATAGCAATCAGCCCCAGCATTTT
CDR3aa: CASRRQGATYSNQPQHF

j_gene: TRBJ2-1
d_gene: .
v_gene: TRBV30
len: 13
abundance: .
CDR3nt: TGTGCCTGGAGTGTGGGTTGGGATCAGGAGCAGTTCTTC
CDR3aa: CAWSVGWDQEQFF